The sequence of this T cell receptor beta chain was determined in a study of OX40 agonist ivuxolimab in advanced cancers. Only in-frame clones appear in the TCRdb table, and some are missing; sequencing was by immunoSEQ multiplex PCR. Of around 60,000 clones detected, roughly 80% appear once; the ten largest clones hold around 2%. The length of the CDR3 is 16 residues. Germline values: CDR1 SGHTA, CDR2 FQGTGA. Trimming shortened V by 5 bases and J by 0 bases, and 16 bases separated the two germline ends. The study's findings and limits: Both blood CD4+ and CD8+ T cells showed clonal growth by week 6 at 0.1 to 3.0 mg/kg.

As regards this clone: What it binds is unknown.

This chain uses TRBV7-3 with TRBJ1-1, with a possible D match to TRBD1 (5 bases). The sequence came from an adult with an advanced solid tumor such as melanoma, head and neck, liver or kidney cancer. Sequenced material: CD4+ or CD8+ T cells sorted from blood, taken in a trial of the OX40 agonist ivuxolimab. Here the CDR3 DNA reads TGTGCCAGCAGCCCGGGTCGGCAGGGAATGAACACTGAAGCTTTCTTT. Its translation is CASSPGRQGMNTEAFF.